The 15 T cell receptor beta chains below come from one sample, sequenced in a study of blood T cell repertoires in COVID-19. Sequencing used immunoSEQ multiplex PCR; TCRdb keeps in-frame clones, though not all of them. The table shows under 200,000 clones, with around nine tenths occurring only once. The sequencing sample was made of peripheral blood. Every receptor here comes from a man aged 45-65 years with acute or convalescent COVID-19.

The rearrangement uses TRBV11-2 and TRBJ2-2; 15 bases agree with TRBD2. Per the germline V gene, CDR1 is SGHAT and CDR2 is FQNNGV. V lost 5 bases, J lost 2 bases, and 9 bases stayed unmatched. This CDR3 has 19 amino acids. The CDR3 region has the DNA TGTGCCAGCAGCCACCCGGGACTAGCGGGGGGCATCAACACCGGGGAGCTGTTTTTT. It specifies CASSHPGLAGGINTGELFF.

V usage is TRBV3-1 (or the pseudogene TRBV3-2) and J usage is TRBJ2-7; 8 positions match TRBD2. J was trimmed by 4 bases and V by 6 bases; bases with no gene match: 8. The CDR3 totals 14 residues. Germline V gives CDR1 LGHDT, CDR2 YNNKEL (reference sequence). CDR3 protein: CASRKSGSLYEQYF. The CDR3 DNA sequence: TGTGCCAGCAGAAAAAGCGGGAGCCTATACGAGCAGTACTTC.

The gene calls are TRBV19 and TRBJ2-3; 9 nucleotides align to TRBD1. V trimming: 1 base; J trimming: 2 bases; junction bases outside the gene matches: 7. The CDR3 consists of 17 residues. From germline, CDR1 is LNHDA and CDR2 SQIVND (reference sequence). This CDR3 reads CASSIGQGVSYTDTQYF. CDR3 sequence (DNA): TGTGCCAGTAGTATAGGACAGGGGGTGAGTTACACAGATACGCAGTATTTT.

The chain couples TRBV19 to TRBJ2-6; no firm D call. The CDR3 length is 15 residues. V was shortened by 4 bases and J by 0 bases, with 7 bases between the two germline ends. Germline-derived CDR1 and CDR2 are LNHDA and SQIVND (reference sequence). In DNA, the CDR3 is TGTGCCAGTAGTACCGAGAGCTCTGGGGCCAACGTCCTGACTTTC. Its protein is CASSTESSGANVLTF.

The chain recombines TRBV28 with TRBJ2-1; D perhaps matches TRBD1 (5 bases). There are 15 residues in the CDR3. Between the trimmed V and J ends, which lost 6 bases and 1 base, there was a span of 13 bases. Germline CDR1 reads MDHEN; CDR2 reads SYDVKM. This CDR3 reads CASRKPGPSYNEQFF. The CDR3 DNA follows: TGTGCCAGCAGAAAGCCAGGGCCTTCCTACAATGAGCAGTTCTTC.

This chain uses TRBV9 with TRBJ2-1, with TRBD2 matching 14 bases. The V gene's germline CDR1 is SGDLS and CDR2 YYNGEE. The CDR3 has 16 residues. J was trimmed by 8 bases and V by 4 bases; bases with no gene match: 8. The CDR3 nucleotides are TGTGCCAGCAGCCCCGGGACTAGCGGGAGTCTCTATGAGCAGTTCTTC. This sequence encodes CASSPGTSGSLYEQFF.

The rearrangement links TRBV7-9 to TRBJ2-7, with 13 bases aligning to TRBD2. Germline lookup yields CDR1 SEHNR and CDR2 FQNEAQ (reference sequence). This CDR3 is 16 amino acids long. Trimming at V came to 4 bases and at J to 3 bases, leaving 6 bases not matched to a gene. The CDR3 coding sequence is TGTGCCAGCAGCTCTGGACTAGCGGGAGTTATCTACGAGCAGTACTTC. Its translation: CASSSGLAGVIYEQYF.

Regarding this clone: At the DNA level, this CDR3 is encoded by other sequences in the same sample as well. J is TRBJ1-1 and V is TRBV7-2; TRBD1 might be the D (5 bases). CDR3 size: 13 residues. Germline lookup yields CDR1 SGHTA and CDR2 FQGNSA. The germline V and J ends were trimmed by 4 bases and 1 base, with 7 bases remaining between them. The chain's CDR3 is CASSSTGNTEAFF. In DNA, the CDR3 is TGTGCCAGCAGCTCAACAGGGAACACTGAAGCTTTCTTT. The whole variable domain, remainder taken from reference TRBV7-2 and TRBJ1-1, is GAGVSQSPSNKVTEKGKDVELRCDPISGHTALYWYRQSLGQGLEFLIYFQGNSAPDKSGLPSDRFSAERTGGSVSTLTIQRTQQEDSAVYLCASSSTGNTEAFFGQGTRLTVV.

The chain links TRBV7-9 to TRBJ2-2; D remains ambiguous. V was shortened by 4 bases and J by 7 bases, with 16 bases between the two germline ends. The length of the CDR3 is 15 residues. CDR1 is SEHNR and CDR2 is FQNEAQ in the germline V gene (reference sequence). CDR3 residues: CASSSPPGLGGELFF. The CDR3 coding sequence is TGTGCCAGCAGCTCCCCGCCGGGTCTGGGCGGGGAGCTGTTTTTT.

J is TRBJ1-1 and V is TRBV30; D is possibly TRBD1 (6 bases). With 8 bases removed from V and 1 base from J, the gap between germline ends came to 14 bases. Germline V CDR1 and CDR2: GTSNPN, SVGIG (reference sequence). The CDR3 spans 13 residues. DNA for the CDR3: TGTGCCACCTTGGGAGGGGGGAACACTGAAGCTTTCTTT. Residues: CATLGGGNTEAFF. The full variable domain, completed using reference TRBV30 and TRBJ1-1, is SQTIHQWPATLVQPVGSPLSLECTVEGTSNPNLYWYRQAAGRGLQLLFYSVGIGQISSEVPQNLSASRPQDRQFILSSKKLLLSDSGFYLCATLGGGNTEAFFGQGTRLTVV.

This chain connects TRBV4-1 to TRBJ1-2; TRBD1 might be the D (5 bases). The CDR3 runs 15 residues. Trimming took off 4 bases at V and 0 bases at J, with 12 bases between the two ends. CDR1 and CDR2 (germline): MGHRA, YSYEKL. For the CDR3, the DNA is TGCGCCAGCAGCCCTCGGCAGGGAACTAACTATGGCTACACCTTC. Amino acid sequence: CASSPRQGTNYGYTF.

The J gene is TRBJ2-3, the V gene TRBV28; 8 bases are shared with TRBD2. Germline CDR1 is MDHEN and CDR2 is SYDVKM. The V segment lost 3 bases and the J segment 4 bases; nucleotides outside the gene matches: 12. The CDR3 totals 17 residues. CDR3 DNA sequence: TGTGCCAGCAGTTTTGGCCTTAGCGGGACCACCGCAGATACGCAGTATTTT. Residues: CASSFGLSGTTADTQYF.

V is TRBV7-2 and J is TRBJ2-1; D possibly corresponds to TRBD1 (5 bases). V was cut by 2 bases and J by 7 bases, with 6 bases left in between. Germline V gives CDR1 SGHTA, CDR2 FQGNSA. The CDR3 covers 12 residues. In nucleotides, the CDR3 is TGTGCCAGCAGCTTATCAGGGAATGAGCAGTTCTTC. Protein: CASSLSGNEQFF.

The chain is built from TRBV28 and TRBJ1-1; D may be TRBD1 (6 bases). Looked up from germline, CDR1 is MDHEN and CDR2 is SYDVKM. The V end lost 2 bases, the J end lost 4 bases, and 11 bases lay between the germline ends. The CDR3 loop spans 14 amino acids. CDR3 sequence (DNA): TGTGCCAGCAGTTTACATCCCAGGGGCACTGAAGCTTTCTTT. As protein: CASSLHPRGTEAFF.

The chain uses TRBV4-1 and TRBJ2-5; D possibly corresponds to TRBD1 (6 bases). Germline V gives CDR1 MGHRA, CDR2 YSYEKL. Trimming removed 1 base from V and 5 bases from J, with 14 bases in between. The CDR3 contains 15 residues. The CDR3 reads CASSQVEGVVETQYF. The DNA of the CDR3 is TGCGCCAGCAGCCAAGTAGAGGGGGTAGTGGAGACCCAGTACTTC.